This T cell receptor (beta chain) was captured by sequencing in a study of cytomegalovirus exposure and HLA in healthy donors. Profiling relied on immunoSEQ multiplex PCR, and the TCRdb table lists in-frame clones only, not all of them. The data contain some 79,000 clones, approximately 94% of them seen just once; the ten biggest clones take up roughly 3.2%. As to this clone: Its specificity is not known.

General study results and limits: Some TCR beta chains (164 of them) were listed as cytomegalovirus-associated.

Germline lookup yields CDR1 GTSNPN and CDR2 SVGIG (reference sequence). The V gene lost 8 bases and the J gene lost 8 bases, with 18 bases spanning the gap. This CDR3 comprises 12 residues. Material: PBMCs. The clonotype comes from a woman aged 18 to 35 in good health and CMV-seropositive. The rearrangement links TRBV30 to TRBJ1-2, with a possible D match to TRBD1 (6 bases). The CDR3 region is CARFHRVSGYTF. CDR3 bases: TGTGCCCGCTTCCACAGGGTTAGCGGCTACACCTTC.